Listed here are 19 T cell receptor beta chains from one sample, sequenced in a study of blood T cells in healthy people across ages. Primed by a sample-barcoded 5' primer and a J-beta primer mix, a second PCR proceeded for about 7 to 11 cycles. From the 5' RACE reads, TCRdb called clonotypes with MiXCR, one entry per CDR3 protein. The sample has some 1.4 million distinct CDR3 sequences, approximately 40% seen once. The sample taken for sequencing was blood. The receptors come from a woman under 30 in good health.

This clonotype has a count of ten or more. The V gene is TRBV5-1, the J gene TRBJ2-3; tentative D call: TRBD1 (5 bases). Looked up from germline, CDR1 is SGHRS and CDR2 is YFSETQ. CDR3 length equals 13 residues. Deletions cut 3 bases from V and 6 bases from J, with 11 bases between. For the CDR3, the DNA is TGCGCCAGCAGCTCCAGGGTCCCCGATACGCAGTATTTT. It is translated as CASSSRVPDTQYF.

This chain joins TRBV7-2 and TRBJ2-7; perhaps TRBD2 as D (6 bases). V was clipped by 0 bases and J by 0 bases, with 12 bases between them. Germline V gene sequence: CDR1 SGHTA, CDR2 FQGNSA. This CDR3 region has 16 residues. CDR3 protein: CASSLAPSVSSYEQYF. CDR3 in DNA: TGTGCCAGCAGCTTAGCGCCTAGCGTGTCCTCCTACGAGCAGTACTTC.

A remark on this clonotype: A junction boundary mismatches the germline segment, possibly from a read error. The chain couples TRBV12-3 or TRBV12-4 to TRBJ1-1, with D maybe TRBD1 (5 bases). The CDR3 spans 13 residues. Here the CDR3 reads CASSSARVTEAFF. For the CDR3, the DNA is TGTGCCAGCAGTTCGGCCAGGGTCACTGAGGCTTTCTTT.

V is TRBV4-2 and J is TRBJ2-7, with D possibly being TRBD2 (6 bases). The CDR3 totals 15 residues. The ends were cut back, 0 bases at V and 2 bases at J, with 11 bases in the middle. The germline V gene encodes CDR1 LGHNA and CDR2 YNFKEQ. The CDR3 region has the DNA TGTGCCAGCAGCCAAGAACTCGGGAGCCCCTACGAGCAGTACTTC. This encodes CASSQELGSPYEQYF.

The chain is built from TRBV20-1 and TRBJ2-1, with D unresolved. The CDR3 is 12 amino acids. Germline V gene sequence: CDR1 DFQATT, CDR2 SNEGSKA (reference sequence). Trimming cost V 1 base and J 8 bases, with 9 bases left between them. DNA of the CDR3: TGCAGTGCTAGAGCTTTTAGGTATGAGCAGTTCTTC. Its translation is CSARAFRYEQFF.

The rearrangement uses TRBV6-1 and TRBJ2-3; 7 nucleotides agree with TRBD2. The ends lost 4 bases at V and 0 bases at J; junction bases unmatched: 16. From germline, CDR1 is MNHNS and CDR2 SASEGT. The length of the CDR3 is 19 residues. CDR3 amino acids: CASSAFYGGAGTSTDTQYF. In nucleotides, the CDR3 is TGTGCCAGCAGTGCCTTTTACGGTGGAGCGGGAACTAGCACAGATACGCAGTATTTT.

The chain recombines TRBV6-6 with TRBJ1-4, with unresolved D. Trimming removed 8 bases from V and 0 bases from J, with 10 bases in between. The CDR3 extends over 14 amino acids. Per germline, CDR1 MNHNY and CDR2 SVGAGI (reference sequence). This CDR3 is CASSRGTTNEKLFF. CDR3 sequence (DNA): TGTGCCAGCTCTAGAGGCACAACTAATGAAAAACTGTTTTTT.

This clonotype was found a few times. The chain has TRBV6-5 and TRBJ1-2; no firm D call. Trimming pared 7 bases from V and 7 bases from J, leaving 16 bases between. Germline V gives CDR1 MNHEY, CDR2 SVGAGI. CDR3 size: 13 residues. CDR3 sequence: CASTPWGSGGYTF. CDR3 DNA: TGTGCCAGCACTCCGTGGGGTTCGGGTGGCTACACCTTC.

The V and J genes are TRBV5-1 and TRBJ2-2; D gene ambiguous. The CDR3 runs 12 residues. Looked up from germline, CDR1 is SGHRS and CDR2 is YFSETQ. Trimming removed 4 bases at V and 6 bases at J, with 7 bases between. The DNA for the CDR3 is TGCGCCAGCAGCCCTCCCCCCGGGGAGCTGTTTTTT. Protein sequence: CASSPPPGELFF.

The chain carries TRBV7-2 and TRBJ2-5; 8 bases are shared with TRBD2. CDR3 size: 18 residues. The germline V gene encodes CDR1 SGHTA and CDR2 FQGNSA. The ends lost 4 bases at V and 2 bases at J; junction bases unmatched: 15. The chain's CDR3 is CASSWKRGAGGLQETQYF. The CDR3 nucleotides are TGTGCCAGCAGCTGGAAGCGTGGGGCGGGGGGCCTGCAAGAGACCCAGTACTTC.

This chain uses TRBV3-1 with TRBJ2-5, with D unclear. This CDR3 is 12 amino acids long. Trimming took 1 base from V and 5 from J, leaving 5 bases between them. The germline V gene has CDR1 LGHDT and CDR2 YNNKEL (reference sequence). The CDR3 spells CASSQVMETQYF. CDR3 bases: TGTGCCAGCAGCCAAGTTATGGAGACCCAGTACTTC.

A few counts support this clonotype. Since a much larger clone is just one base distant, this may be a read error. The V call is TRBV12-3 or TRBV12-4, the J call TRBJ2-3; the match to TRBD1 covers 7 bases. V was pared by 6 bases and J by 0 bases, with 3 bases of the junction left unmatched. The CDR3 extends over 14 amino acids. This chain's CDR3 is CASRLQGSTDTQYF. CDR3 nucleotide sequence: TGTGCCAGCAGATTACAGGGGAGCACAGATACGCAGTATTTT.

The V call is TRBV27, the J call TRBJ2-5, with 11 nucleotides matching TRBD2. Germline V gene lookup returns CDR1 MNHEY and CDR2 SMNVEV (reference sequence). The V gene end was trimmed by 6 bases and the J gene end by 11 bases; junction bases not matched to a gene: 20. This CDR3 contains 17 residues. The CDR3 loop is CASSPELSGRGYNEQYF. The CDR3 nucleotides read TGTGCCAGCAGCCCCGAACTTAGCGGGAGGGGATACAATGAGCAGTACTTC.

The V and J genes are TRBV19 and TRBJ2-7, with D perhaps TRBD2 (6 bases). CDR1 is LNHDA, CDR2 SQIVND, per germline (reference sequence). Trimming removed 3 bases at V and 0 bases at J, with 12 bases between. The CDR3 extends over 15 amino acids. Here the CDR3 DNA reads TGTGCCAGTAGTATTGGCGGGATTCCCTCCTACGAGCAGTACTTC. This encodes CASSIGGIPSYEQYF. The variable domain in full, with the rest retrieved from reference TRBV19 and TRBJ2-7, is DGGITQSPKYLFRKEGQNVTLSCEQNLNHDAMYWYRQDPGQGLRLIYYSQIVNDFQKGDIAEGYSVSREKKESFPLTVTSAQKNPTAFYLCASSIGGIPSYEQYFGPGTRLTVT.

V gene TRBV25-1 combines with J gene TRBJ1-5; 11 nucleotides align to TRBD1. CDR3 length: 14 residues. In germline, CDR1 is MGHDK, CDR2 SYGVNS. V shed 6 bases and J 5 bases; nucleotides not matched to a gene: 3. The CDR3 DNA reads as TGTGCCAGCAGGGGACAGGGGGGAGATCAGCCCCAGCATTTT. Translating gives CASRGQGGDQPQHF.

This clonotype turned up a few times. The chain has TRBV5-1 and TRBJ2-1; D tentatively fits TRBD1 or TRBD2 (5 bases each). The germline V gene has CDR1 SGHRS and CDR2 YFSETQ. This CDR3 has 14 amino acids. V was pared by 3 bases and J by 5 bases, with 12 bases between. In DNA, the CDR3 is TGCGCCAGCAGCTCAGGGACCTCGAACAATGAGCAGTTCTTC. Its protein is CASSSGTSNNEQFF.

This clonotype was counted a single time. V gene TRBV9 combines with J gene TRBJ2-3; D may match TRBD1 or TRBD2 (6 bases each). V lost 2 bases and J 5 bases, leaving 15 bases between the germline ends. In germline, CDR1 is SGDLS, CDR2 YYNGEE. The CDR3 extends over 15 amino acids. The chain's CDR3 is CASSVGGLVQDTQYF. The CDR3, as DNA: TGTGCCAGCAGCGTTGGGGGGCTTGTTCAAGATACGCAGTATTTT.

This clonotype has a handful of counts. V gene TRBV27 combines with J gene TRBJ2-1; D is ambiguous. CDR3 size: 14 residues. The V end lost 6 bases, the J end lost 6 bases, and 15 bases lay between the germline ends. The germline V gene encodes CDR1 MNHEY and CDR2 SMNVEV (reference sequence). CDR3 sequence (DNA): TGTGCCAGCAGCACTCGAAAGCTGGCCAATGAGCAGTTCTTC. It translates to CASSTRKLANEQFF.

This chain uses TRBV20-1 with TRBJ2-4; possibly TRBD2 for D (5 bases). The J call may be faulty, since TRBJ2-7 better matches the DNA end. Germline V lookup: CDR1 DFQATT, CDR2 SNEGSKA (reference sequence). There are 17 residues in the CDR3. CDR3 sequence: CSARSADLAEWGYEQYF. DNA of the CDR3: TGCAGTGCTAGGTCTGCGGACCTAGCCGAATGGGGATACGAGCAGTACTTC.